The next 31 T cell receptor beta chains were all read from a single sample in a study of T cell changes during pregnancy in multiple sclerosis. Some clones are missing from TCRdb's copy, which holds only in-frame ones; the method was immunoSEQ multiplex PCR. The data contain about 69,000 clones, 85% to 95% of them seen just once; the ten biggest clones take up around 2%. This specimen was peripheral blood, taken in the third trimester of pregnancy. These receptors all stem from a female donor in good health, enrolled as a control in a pregnancy study.

In this sample, this clone turned up a few times. This chain joins TRBV25-1 and TRBJ1-6; D gene ambiguous. CDR3 length: 13 residues. Trimming pared 4 bases from V and 8 bases from J, leaving 9 bases between. The germline V gene has CDR1 MGHDK and CDR2 SYGVNS. The CDR3 region is CASSGRRHSPLHF. CDR3 coding DNA: TGTGCCAGCAGTGGGAGGCGGCATTCACCCCTCCACTTT. The whole variable domain, remainder taken from reference TRBV25-1 and TRBJ1-6, is EADIYQTPRYLVIGTGKKITLECSQTMGHDKMYWYQQDPGMELHLIHYSYGVNSTEKGDLSSESTVSRIRTEHFPLTLESARPSHTSQYLCASSGRRHSPLHFGNGTRLTVT.

V usage is TRBV28 and J usage is TRBJ2-7, with 10 bases identical to TRBD1. Germline V lookup: CDR1 MDHEN, CDR2 SYDVKM. This CDR3 has 14 amino acids. The V and J ends lost 6 bases and 3 bases, in that order; junction bases with no gene match: 5. Here the CDR3 DNA reads TGTGCCAGCAGGAACCGGGACAGGGGCTACGAGCAGTACTTC. Translating gives CASRNRDRGYEQYF.

The chain recombines TRBV6-5 with TRBJ1-2; TRBD1 might be the D (5 bases). The germline V gene has CDR1 MNHEY and CDR2 SVGAGI. The V end lost 6 bases, the J end lost 7 bases, and 15 bases lay between the germline ends. The CDR3 has 13 residues. The CDR3 loop reads CASSSGRPSGYTF. The CDR3 DNA follows: TGTGCCAGCAGCTCAGGGCGGCCAAGTGGCTACACCTTC.

This clone was seen a single time. CDR3 loop: CASSHAMTGFQETQYF. CDR3 DNA: TGTGCCAGCAGCCATGCGATGACAGGCTTCCAAGAGACCCAGTACTTC. This chain joins TRBV14 and TRBJ2-5, with D possibly matching TRBD1 (6 bases). The CDR3 is made up of 16 amino acids. V shed 3 bases and J shed 1 base, with 15 bases lying between them. From germline, CDR1 is SGHDN and CDR2 FVKESK. Drawing the rest from reference TRBV14 and TRBJ2-5, the complete variable domain is EAGVTQFPSHSVIEKGQTVTLRCDPISGHDNLYWYRRVMGKEIKFLLHFVKESKQDESGMPNNRFLAERTGGTYSTLKVQPAELEDSGVYFCASSHAMTGFQETQYFGPGTRLLVL.

The chain carries TRBV4-1 and TRBJ1-2; D may be TRBD1 (6 bases). Trimming removed 4 bases at V and 8 bases at J, with 23 bases between. The CDR3 contains 16 residues. Germline V gene lookup returns CDR1 MGHRA and CDR2 YSYEKL. The CDR3, as DNA: TGCGCCAGCAGCCCAGGGGCGAACCGGGGGGGGGAAGGCTACACCTTC. Its protein is CASSPGANRGGEGYTF.

J is TRBJ2-5 and V is TRBV2; possibly TRBD2 for D (6 bases). Trimming removed 3 bases at V and 2 bases at J, with 10 bases between. CDR1 is SNHLY and CDR2 is FYNNEI in the germline V gene. The CDR3 totals 14 residues. The CDR3 sequence is CASSEGGRQETQYF. CDR3 DNA: TGTGCCAGCAGTGAGGGGGGACGGCAAGAGACCCAGTACTTC.

The V gene is TRBV2, the J gene TRBJ2-7; D perhaps matches TRBD1 (6 bases). V lost 6 bases and J 0 bases, leaving 9 bases between the germline ends. Per the germline V gene, CDR1 is SNHLY and CDR2 is FYNNEI. The CDR3 extends over 13 amino acids. CDR3 nucleotide sequence: TGTGCCAGCAGGCAGGGGAGCTCCTACGAGCAGTACTTC. Protein sequence: CASRQGSSYEQYF. Together with reference TRBV2 and TRBJ2-7, the CDR3 gives the full variable domain: EPEVTQTPSHQVTQMGQEVILRCVPISNHLYFYWYRQILGQKVEFLVSFYNNEISEKSEIFDDQFSVERPDGSNFTLKIRSTKLEDSAMYFCASRQGSSYEQYFGPGTRLTVT.

This chain links TRBV2 with TRBJ2-7; TRBD1 matches at 7 bases. Germline V CDR1 and CDR2: SNHLY, FYNNEI. J was trimmed by 13 bases and V by 5 bases; bases with no gene match: 5. This CDR3 has 10 residues. The CDR3 DNA is TGTGCCAGCAGTTACCGGGACAGATACTTC. Its protein product is CASSYRDRYF.

V and J are TRBV6-1 and TRBJ2-5; the match to TRBD1 covers 7 bases. V lost 4 bases to trimming and J lost 2 bases; unmatched junction nucleotides: 4. CDR3 size: 14 residues. Germline V lookup: CDR1 MNHNS, CDR2 SASEGT. This CDR3 reads CASSADRDQETQYF. CDR3 in DNA: TGTGCCAGCAGTGCAGACAGGGATCAAGAGACCCAGTACTTC.

This rearrangement joins TRBV2 to TRBJ1-1; D remains unclear. The germline CDR1 and CDR2 sequences are SNHLY and FYNNEI. The CDR3 loop spans 12 amino acids. Trimming removed 6 bases from V and 6 bases from J, with 11 bases in between. CDR3 protein: CASRRAPAEAFF. The CDR3 DNA reads TGTGCCAGCAGGCGCGCCCCCGCTGAAGCTTTCTTT.

This clone appeared once. The rearrangement links TRBV5-5 to TRBJ2-7; D may be TRBD1 (5 bases). In germline, CDR1 is SGHKS, CDR2 YYEKEE (reference sequence). The V end lost 1 base, the J end lost 0 bases, and 14 bases lay between the germline ends. The CDR3 spans 16 residues. This chain's CDR3 is CASSLMSQVYSYEQYF. CDR3 nucleotide sequence: TGTGCCAGCAGCTTGATGTCACAGGTATACTCCTACGAGCAGTACTTC.

The rearrangement uses TRBV7-8 and TRBJ2-2; TRBD1 agrees at 9 bases. The ends lost 4 bases at V and 4 bases at J; junction bases unmatched: 4. The CDR3 extends over 15 amino acids. CDR1 is SGHVS and CDR2 is FQNEAQ in the germline V gene. The CDR3 spells CASSWGQGSTGELFF. The CDR3 coding sequence is TGTGCCAGCAGCTGGGGACAGGGAAGCACCGGGGAGCTGTTTTTT.

V is TRBV19 and J is TRBJ2-3, with 8 nucleotides matching TRBD2. The CDR3 covers 16 residues. V shed 7 bases, J shed 4 bases, and the junction held 13 bases outside the gene matches. Germline V gene data show CDR1 as LNHDA and CDR2 as SQIVND (reference sequence). CDR3 in amino acids: CASTDRTSLTSDTQYF. For the CDR3, the DNA is TGTGCCAGTACAGACCGGACTAGCCTTACCTCAGATACGCAGTATTTT.

The CDR3 loop reads CAWSDYAGSAFF. For the CDR3, the DNA is TGTGCCTGGAGTGATTATGCAGGGTCGGCTTTCTTT. V and J are TRBV30 and TRBJ1-1; maybe TRBD1 (5 bases). This CDR3 is 12 amino acids long. Germline CDR1 reads GTSNPN; CDR2 reads SVGIG (reference sequence). Trimming removed 1 base from V and 11 bases from J, with 14 bases in between. Filled out from reference TRBV30 and TRBJ1-1, the complete variable domain reads SQTIHQWPATLVQPVGSPLSLECTVEGTSNPNLYWYRQAAGRGLQLLFYSVGIGQISSEVPQNLSASRPQDRQFILSSKKLLLSDSGFYLCAWSDYAGSAFFGQGTRLTVV.

The chain recombines TRBV30 with TRBJ1-6; 8 bases map to TRBD1. Germline lookup yields CDR1 GTSNPN and CDR2 SVGIG (reference sequence). CDR3 length: 13 amino acids. With V trimmed by 4 bases and J by 11 bases, 7 bases remained unmatched. CDR3 loop: CAWTGQGSTPLHF. The CDR3 coding sequence is TGTGCCTGGACCGGACAGGGTAGCACACCCCTCCACTTT.

The V gene is TRBV9, the J gene TRBJ2-7, with D possibly being TRBD2 (7 bases). V lost 3 bases and J lost 5, with 18 bases in between. This CDR3 has 15 amino acids. Germline values: CDR1 SGDLS, CDR2 YYNGEE. CDR3 amino acids: CASSAEGLEGDEQYF. The CDR3 DNA sequence: TGTGCCAGCAGCGCAGAAGGACTAGAGGGGGACGAGCAGTACTTC.

The rearrangement links TRBV5-6 to TRBJ1-2; 10 bases agree with TRBD1. The germline CDR1 and CDR2 sequences are SGHDT and YYEEEE. The CDR3 length is 15 residues. Unmatched junction bases numbered 6, after V lost 4 bases and J lost 3 bases. The CDR3 protein is CASSPDRGRHYGYTF. CDR3 in DNA: TGTGCCAGCAGCCCAGACAGGGGGCGCCACTATGGCTACACCTTC.

This rearrangement joins TRBV2 to TRBJ2-3; 7 bases map to TRBD2. V trimming: 4 bases; J trimming: 5 bases; junction bases outside the gene matches: 0. From germline, CDR1 is SNHLY and CDR2 FYNNEI. The CDR3 runs 12 residues. The CDR3 is CASSGGGDTQYF. CDR3 coding DNA: TGTGCCAGCAGTGGGGGGGGAGATACGCAGTATTTT.

This chain uses TRBV5-1 with TRBJ2-1; the D gene is possibly TRBD2 (5 bases). Germline values: CDR1 SGHRS, CDR2 YFSETQ. Trimming cost V 0 bases and J 4 bases, with 14 bases left between them. This CDR3 spans 16 amino acids. CDR3 DNA sequence: TGCGCCAGCAGCTTGGGATCCGGGGATTCATACAATGAGCAGTTCTTC. Translated, it gives CASSLGSGDSYNEQFF.

This chain links TRBV5-8 with TRBJ1-1; D unclear. CDR1 SGHTS and CDR2 YDEGEE come from the germline V gene. V lost 0 bases to trimming and J lost 3 bases, with 6 bases between them. The CDR3 extends over 13 amino acids. This CDR3 is CASSLAHYTEAFF. DNA of the CDR3: TGTGCCAGCAGCTTGGCCCATTACACTGAAGCTTTCTTT.

J is TRBJ1-5 and V is TRBV21-1; TRBD1 is taken as the D call from the table, unchecked against the DNA. TRBV21-1 is flagged as a pseudogene. The CDR3 consists of 15 residues. CDR3 nucleotide sequence: TGTGCCAGCAGCAAAGAGGACAGACTCAATCAGCCCCAGCATTTT. This sequence encodes CASSKEDRLNQPQHF.

The rearrangement links TRBV15 to TRBJ2-3, with TRBD2 as a possible D gene (5 bases). Germline values: CDR1 LNHNV, CDR2 YYDKDF (reference sequence). This CDR3 has 17 residues. V lost 0 bases and J 2 bases, leaving 15 bases between the germline ends. CDR3 sequence: CATSRDLGSSYTDTQYF. The CDR3 DNA sequence: TGTGCCACCAGCAGAGATTTGGGGAGCAGTTACACAGATACGCAGTATTTT.

V and J are TRBV6-6 and TRBJ1-2, with TRBD1 matching over 7 bases. With 6 bases clipped from V and 2 bases from J, the junction kept 6 bases outside the gene matches. Germline V gene sequence: CDR1 MNHNY, CDR2 SVGAGI (reference sequence). The CDR3 is made up of 14 amino acids. CDR3 nucleotide sequence: TGTGCCAGCAGCCAGGGGGTAGCGAACTATGGCTACACCTTC. Translating gives CASSQGVANYGYTF.

The J gene is TRBJ2-7, the V gene TRBV5-1; TRBD1 aligns across 7 bases. Per germline, CDR1 SGHRS and CDR2 YFSETQ. Trimming removed 7 bases from V and 6 bases from J; junction bases left unmatched: 16. The CDR3 extends over 15 amino acids. The CDR3 protein is CASLPGTEGFREQYF. In DNA form, the CDR3 reads TGCGCCAGCCTTCCGGGGACAGAAGGGTTTCGCGAGCAGTACTTC.

This clone came up once. V and J are TRBV18 and TRBJ2-4, with D tentatively TRBD2 (6 bases). V was shortened by 3 bases and J by 0 bases, with 15 bases between the two germline ends. The CDR3 spans 17 residues. Germline V gives CDR1 KGHSH, CDR2 LQKENI. In DNA, the CDR3 is TGTGCCAGCTCACCGGACCGCGGGGTGAGAGCCAAAAACATTCAGTACTTC. This gives the protein CASSPDRGVRAKNIQYF.

The chain uses TRBV28 and TRBJ2-5, with 10 nucleotides matching TRBD2. CDR3 size: 15 residues. J gave up 4 bases and V 4 bases, and 6 bases lay outside the gene matches. In germline, CDR1 is MDHEN, CDR2 SYDVKM. The CDR3 region has the DNA TGTGCCAGCAGTTCTAGCGGGAGTGTGGGAGAGACCCAGTACTTC. It yields the protein CASSSSGSVGETQYF.

V usage is TRBV19 and J usage is TRBJ1-4, with no clear D. Germline V gives CDR1 LNHDA, CDR2 SQIVND (reference sequence). Trimming shortened V by 4 bases and J by 0 bases, and 6 bases separated the two germline ends. The CDR3 runs 14 residues. The CDR3 region has the DNA TGTGCCAGTAGTAGCCGGGCAACTAATGAAAAACTGTTTTTT. It encodes CASSSRATNEKLFF.

In regard to this clone: Other DNA variants within this sample encode the same CDR3. The chain has TRBV19 and TRBJ2-7; TRBD1 aligns across 7 bases. This CDR3 comprises 14 residues. J lost 3 bases, V lost 5 bases, and 7 bases had no gene match. Germline lookup yields CDR1 LNHDA and CDR2 SQIVND (reference sequence). Written as DNA, the CDR3 is TGTGCCAGTAGTGTAAAACAGGGGTTCTACGAGCAGTACTTC. Translated, it gives CASSVKQGFYEQYF.

This clone appeared once. This chain uses TRBV7-9 with TRBJ2-7; the match to TRBD1 covers 7 bases. Unmatched junction bases numbered 11, after V lost 5 bases and J lost 7 bases. Looked up from germline, CDR1 is SEHNR and CDR2 is FQNEAQ (reference sequence). The length of the CDR3 is 14 residues. CDR3 DNA: TGTGCCAGCAGCCAGGGACAGAATACGCTAGAGCAGTACTTC. Protein: CASSQGQNTLEQYF.

There are a few counts of this clone. The rearrangement links TRBV18 to TRBJ2-2; D not resolved. The V and J ends lost 5 bases and 6 bases respectively, with 7 bases between them. Germline CDR1 KGHSH, CDR2 LQKENI. This CDR3 has 12 amino acids. The CDR3 DNA is TGTGCCAGCTCAGCTTTAGCCGGGGAGCTGTTTTTT. Translating gives CASSALAGELFF.

The chain is built from TRBV7-2 and TRBJ2-7, with 8 bases aligning to TRBD2. CDR1 is SGHTA and CDR2 is FQGNSA in the germline V gene. The V and J ends lost 3 bases and 0 bases, in that order; junction bases with no gene match: 7. The CDR3 has 16 amino acids. CDR3 residues: CASSLRGGGISYEQYF. Here the CDR3 DNA reads TGTGCCAGCAGCTTGAGGGGCGGGGGGATCTCCTACGAGCAGTACTTC.